The clone carrying this T cell receptor (beta chain) turned up a few times. Its antigen is still unknown. Reverse transcribing all isolated RNA meant expressed TCRB transcripts were sequenced. Assay used: immunoSEQ multiplex PCR; TCRdb lists only in-frame clones, some missing. The sample yields a few hundred thousand clones, 10% to 15% seen once. CD4+ naive, central memory, regulatory and stem cell-like memory subsets were isolated by sorting on CD45RO/CCR7/CD25/CD127/CD95/CD27. This sample is drawn from a study of beta chain features in type 1 diabetes. The CDR3 extends over 15 amino acids. The ends were cut back, 5 bases at V and 2 bases at J, with 13 bases in the middle. Germline CDR1 MNHEY, CDR2 SVGAGI. Regarding the study as a whole: Among all four CD4+ subsets, Type 1 diabetes patients had TCRB CDR3s that were moderately but significantly shorter.

The sequence derives from a woman in her late teens or twenties with type 1 diabetes. The specimen sequenced was naive CD4+ T cells from blood. The chain employs TRBV6-5 and TRBJ1-5; D is uncertain. The CDR3 nucleotides read TGTGCCAGCAGTCCCCGCGGAGAGGGCAATCAGCCCCAGCATTTT. Translating it yields CASSPRGEGNQPQHF.